This TCR beta chain was identified in a study of T-cell reconstitution after alpha-beta-depleted transplantation in children (dated by TCRdb to about 2016). About the full investigation: The study quantitatively tracked T-cell immune reconstitution after TCRalphabeta/CD19-depleted allogeneic hematopoietic cell transplantation in children using TCR repertoire profiling.

Trimming takes 0 bases off V and 1 base off J; junction bases not matched to a gene: 8. Reading the germline V gene gives CDR1 MGHRA and CDR2 YSYEKL. The CDR3 contains 18 residues, cysteine and phenylalanine counted. Of the read, only the CDR3 DNA is kept; its 54 bases are in frame from base 1. This clonotype was recorded a few times. What this receptor recognizes is not known. Base qualities are not provided; no much larger clone lies one nucleotide away. Read against the paper, the sample's treatment or condition label means: allogeneic hematopoietic cell transplantation with graft depleted of TCRalphabeta T cells and CD19 B cells. The transplant recipients were children given TCRalphabeta/CD19-depleted allogeneic hematopoietic cell grafts. The research as a whole found: The frequencies of hyperexpanded clones fell over the following months, and after one year, T-cell counts and TCRbeta diversity were mostly attributed to newly produced T cells. The apparently early alphabetaT-cell count recovery about two months after transplant was reportedly dependent on only several hundred rapidly expanded clones derived from non-depleted graft cells. In some patients, the high TCRbeta diversity seen at day 60 was put down to recipient T cells and intrathymic progenitors that had survived conditioning.

Library generation was performed with PCR. TCRdb shows the sequencer as Illumina HiSeq 2500. To normalize quantification of the TCRbeta repertoire, the TCR libraries were built with molecular barcoding that relied on unique molecular identifiers. TCRdb reprocessed the public reads (quality trimming at Q25 with fastp, clone calling with MiXCR) and kept in-frame beta chains. Identical CDR3 proteins give one entry, which carries the most common genes and DNA. Recorded for this sample are hundreds of thousands of distinct CDR3 sequences; about an eighth of them occurred a single time. Around 0.76% of the sample is held by the ten biggest clonotypes.

The chain uses TRBV4-1 and TRBJ2-2, with 7 junctional bases fitting TRBD2. This receptor was taken from a girl aged 2-15 years with congenital amegakaryocytic thrombocytopenia, due to receive a stem cell transplant. Sequencing used PBMCs, obtained before TCRalphabeta/CD19-depleted stem cell transplant. This receptor carries the CDR3 CASSQDFLAGENTGELFF. The base sequence is TGCGCCAGCAGCCAAGATTTTCTTGCGGGGGAGAACACCGGGGAGCTGTTTTTT.